Presented here are 24 T cell receptor beta chains from one specimen sequenced in a study of beta chain features in type 1 diabetes. Overall study results and limits: There was a moderate but significant shortening of TCRB CDR3s in all four CD4+ subsets of Type 1 diabetes patients.

Their antigens remain unidentified. As every portion of the isolated RNA was reverse transcribed, the sequencing read expressed TCRB transcripts. Method: immunoSEQ multiplex PCR; TCRdb's copy keeps in-frame clones and lacks some. The table lists hundreds of thousands of clones, approximately 12% of them singletons. Sequenced sample: naive CD4+ T cells from blood. The receptors were sampled from a woman younger than 30 with type 1 diabetes.

The chain links TRBV7-9 to TRBJ2-7; 9 nucleotides match TRBD1. CDR3 length equals 13 residues. V lost 3 bases to trimming and J lost 5 bases; unmatched junction nucleotides: 2. Germline CDR1 is SEHNR and CDR2 is FQNEAQ (reference sequence). The DNA of the CDR3 is TGTGCCAGCAGCTTGACAGGGGGGAACGAGCAGTACTTC. It codes for CASSLTGGNEQYF.

This clone was seen only a few times. An end of the junction differs from the germline gene, which may be a read error. The chain links TRBV18 to TRBJ2-5; 9 bases match TRBD1. The CDR3 length is 14 residues. The V gene's germline CDR1 is KGHSH and CDR2 LQKENI. The CDR3 loop reads CASSPQGAQETQYF. For the CDR3, the DNA is TGTGCCAGCTCGCCACAGGGGGCCCAAGAGACCCAGTACTTC.

J is TRBJ2-7 and V is TRBV7-2; possible D gene TRBD1, 5 bases. Trimming left V 5 bases short and J 1 base short, with 15 bases between. The V gene's germline CDR1 is SGHTA and CDR2 FQGNSA. The CDR3 totals 15 residues. CDR3 nucleotides: TGTGCCAGCAGCAAAACGACAGCCACTTCCTACGAGCAGTACTTC. It specifies CASSKTTATSYEQYF.

V is TRBV19 and J is TRBJ2-7, with TRBD2 matching 8 bases. The length of the CDR3 is 15 residues. Germline V gene lookup returns CDR1 LNHDA and CDR2 SQIVND (reference sequence). The ends lost 4 bases at V and 1 base at J; junction bases unmatched: 6. CDR3: CASSTAAGVSYEQYF. CDR3 DNA: TGTGCCAGTAGTACCGCAGCGGGGGTTTCCTACGAGCAGTACTTC.

The sample holds a few counts of this clone. The rearrangement joins TRBV7-2 to TRBJ2-7; 7 bases fit TRBD2. Germline V gene lookup returns CDR1 SGHTA and CDR2 FQGNSA. V trimming: 1 base; J trimming: 2 bases; junction bases outside the gene matches: 5. This CDR3 is built from 15 residues. The CDR3 is CASSLESTSTYEQYF. The CDR3 nucleotides read TGTGCCAGCAGCTTAGAGTCGACTAGCACCTACGAGCAGTACTTC.

This sequence joins TRBV7-2 and TRBJ2-3, with 7 bases aligning to TRBD2. Germline V gene sequence: CDR1 SGHTA, CDR2 FQGNSA. The CDR3 loop spans 15 amino acids. Losses at the gene ends were 5 bases for V and 2 bases for J; bases not matched to a gene: 7. CDR3 in amino acids: CASSLRTRFTDTQYF. CDR3 nucleotides: TGTGCCAGCAGCCTCCGGACTAGATTCACAGATACGCAGTATTTT.

The V call is TRBV7-9, the J call TRBJ2-6, with unresolved D. The V end was cut by 5 bases, the J end by 2 bases, with 10 bases between. Per germline, CDR1 SEHNR and CDR2 FQNEAQ (reference sequence). The CDR3 spans 15 residues. The CDR3 DNA reads TGTGCCAGCAGCCTACGAGGTACTGGGGCCAACGTCCTGACTTTC. Protein sequence: CASSLRGTGANVLTF.

The chain recombines TRBV6-5 with TRBJ2-1, with D perhaps matching TRBD2 (6 bases). V lost 4 bases and J lost 10, with 17 bases in between. CDR1 and CDR2 from the germline V gene are MNHEY and SVGAGI. This CDR3 has 14 residues. The DNA for the CDR3 is TGTGCCAGCAGTTCCAACCGATGGGGGAGGGAGCAGTTCTTC. This sequence encodes CASSSNRWGREQFF.

This rearrangement joins TRBV9 to TRBJ2-6; D call uncertain. The CDR3 is made up of 15 amino acids. V gave up 2 bases and J gave up 1 base, with 7 bases separating them. CDR1 and CDR2 from the germline V gene are SGDLS and YYNGEE. CDR3 region: CASSVSVSGANVLTF. As DNA, the CDR3 is TGTGCCAGCAGCGTTAGTGTTTCTGGGGCCAACGTCCTGACTTTC.

This chain joins TRBV12-5 and TRBJ1-5; D gene unclear. Germline V gives CDR1 LGHNT, CDR2 FRNRAP. V dropped 4 bases and J dropped 3 bases, with 19 bases sitting between them. The CDR3 is made up of 17 amino acids. CDR3 DNA: TGTGCTAGTGGTTCCACTAACGATGGAGGGAACAATCAGCCCCAGCATTTT. Protein sequence: CASGSTNDGGNNQPQHF.

The rearrangement links TRBV30 to TRBJ1-5; D call uncertain. V dropped 2 bases and J dropped 7 bases, with 12 bases sitting between them. Germline V CDR1 and CDR2: GTSNPN, SVGIG (reference sequence). The CDR3 spans 13 residues. The CDR3 nucleotides read TGTGCCTGGAGTATTACTAAGGAACAGCCCCAGCATTTT. This codes for CAWSITKEQPQHF.

This clone has just a few counts. The chain employs TRBV7-2 and TRBJ1-5; TRBD1 matches at 7 bases. The junction had 5 bases not matched to a gene; V was cut back by 1 base and J by 2 bases. CDR1 and CDR2 (germline): SGHTA, FQGNSA. There are 16 residues in the CDR3. The CDR3 region has the DNA TGTGCCAGCAGCTTAGTAGGGGGCGCCGGCAATCAGCCCCAGCATTTT. Its translation: CASSLVGGAGNQPQHF.

This sequence joins TRBV29-1 and TRBJ1-5, with 12 bases lining up with TRBD1. Trimming cost V 6 bases and J 15 bases; bases outside gene matches: 6. Germline-derived CDR1 and CDR2 are SQVTM and ANQGSEA. This CDR3 contains 11 residues. The CDR3: CSVGTGGFLHF. Written as DNA, the CDR3 is TGCAGCGTGGGGACAGGGGGCTTCCTGCATTTT.

This clone showed up just a few times. The chain recombines TRBV19 with TRBJ2-5, with TRBD1 matching 10 bases. Germline CDR1 LNHDA, CDR2 SQIVND (reference sequence). The ends lost 3 bases at V and 5 bases at J; junction bases unmatched: 6. The CDR3 length is 15 residues. CDR3 DNA: TGTGCCAGTAGTATGAAGGGACAGGGGCTTGAGACCCAGTACTTC. Protein: CASSMKGQGLETQYF. Based on the CDR3 plus reference TRBV19 and TRBJ2-5, the full variable domain is DGGITQSPKYLFRKEGQNVTLSCEQNLNHDAMYWYRQDPGQGLRLIYYSQIVNDFQKGDIAEGYSVSREKKESFPLTVTSAQKNPTAFYLCASSMKGQGLETQYFGPGTRLLVL.

This clone was counted a few times. The V gene is TRBV4-3, the J gene TRBJ2-2, with TRBD1 identical over 9 bases. The junction had 3 bases not matched to a gene; V was cut back by 1 base and J by 6 bases. CDR3 size: 15 residues. Germline lookup yields CDR1 LGHNA and CDR2 YSLEER. The CDR3, as DNA: TGCGCCAGCAGCCAAGGGGACAGGGACGCCGGGGAGCTGTTTTTT. Its translation is CASSQGDRDAGELFF.

In its sample, this clone was seen a few times. The V and J genes are TRBV27 and TRBJ1-5; D gene unclear. CDR1 is MNHEY, CDR2 SMNVEV, per germline (reference sequence). V lost 6 bases and J lost 4, with 10 bases in between. The CDR3 totals 13 residues. The CDR3 is CASRGVWNQPQHF. CDR3 bases: TGTGCCAGCAGGGGAGTTTGGAATCAGCCCCAGCATTTT.

This clone was detected a few times. The chain carries TRBV6-5 and TRBJ2-1, with TRBD1 as a possible D gene (5 bases). The V end was cut by 5 bases, the J end by 5 bases, with 13 bases between. Germline CDR1 is MNHEY and CDR2 is SVGAGI. The CDR3 runs to 14 residues. The CDR3 bases are TGTGCCAGCAGTCCACGACAGCCAGACAATGAGCAGTTCTTC. Translating gives CASSPRQPDNEQFF.

The chain employs TRBV20-1 and TRBJ2-1; D may be TRBD2 (5 bases). Germline lookup yields CDR1 DFQATT and CDR2 SNEGSKA (reference sequence). Trimming cost V 5 bases and J 5 bases, with 7 bases left between them. The CDR3 sequence is 11 residues long. CDR3 in amino acids: CSADGNNEQFF. DNA of the CDR3: TGCAGTGCTGACGGGAACAATGAGCAGTTCTTC.

Here the CDR3 DNA reads TGCGCCAGCAGGACTTACTCTGGAAACACCATATATTTT. This sequence encodes CASRTYSGNTIYF. The J gene is TRBJ1-3, the V gene TRBV10-2; D remains ambiguous. Germline V gene sequence: CDR1 WSHSY, CDR2 SAAADI. Trimming removed 6 bases from V and 0 bases from J, with 6 bases in between. The CDR3 loop spans 13 amino acids.

Only a few counts were recorded for this clone. The chain is built from TRBV7-8 and TRBJ2-7, with 7 bases fitting TRBD2. Germline V CDR1 and CDR2: SGHVS, FQNEAQ. CDR3 size: 17 residues. The trim removed 0 bases at V and 6 bases at J, leaving 14 bases unmatched. The CDR3 DNA reads TGTGCCAGCAGCTTAGCACGGTTCCGCGGACTAGAGTTCGAGCAGTACTTC. Its translation is CASSLARFRGLEFEQYF.

The chain is built from TRBV4-3 and TRBJ1-3; 9 bases match TRBD1. V lost 4 bases, J lost 3 bases, and 10 bases stayed unmatched. CDR3 length: 17 residues. The germline gives CDR1 LGHNA, CDR2 YSLEER. The CDR3 DNA sequence: TGCGCCAGCAGCCCCCAACCCGGGACAGGGAGTGGAAACACCATATATTTT. Translating it yields CASSPQPGTGSGNTIYF.

This sequence joins TRBV6-6 and TRBJ2-7; possible D gene TRBD1, 6 bases. This CDR3 has 15 amino acids. Germline V gene sequence: CDR1 MNHNY, CDR2 SVGAGI (reference sequence). V lost 0 bases and J 0 bases, leaving 9 bases between the germline ends. The CDR3 region has the DNA TGTGCCAGCAGTTACTCTACAGGGCGCTCCTACGAGCAGTACTTC. Translated, it gives CASSYSTGRSYEQYF.

A few counts support this clone. The rearrangement links TRBV19 to TRBJ1-5; D perhaps matches TRBD1 (5 bases). The CDR3 runs 14 residues. The germline V and J ends were trimmed by 0 bases and 4 bases, with 7 bases remaining between them. Germline values: CDR1 LNHDA, CDR2 SQIVND (reference sequence). CDR3 sequence (DNA): TGTGCCAGTAGTATAGACAAGGGGAATCAGCCCCAGCATTTT. Translation gives CASSIDKGNQPQHF.

This clone was counted only a few times. The chain couples TRBV15 to TRBJ1-2; 9 positions agree with TRBD1. With 3 bases clipped from V and 7 bases from J, the junction kept 9 bases outside the gene matches. The CDR3 covers 15 residues. Germline V gives CDR1 LNHNV, CDR2 YYDKDF (reference sequence). Here the CDR3 DNA reads TGTGCCACCAGCAGGGCAGGACAGGGGTCCCCTGGCTACACCTTC. It translates to CATSRAGQGSPGYTF.